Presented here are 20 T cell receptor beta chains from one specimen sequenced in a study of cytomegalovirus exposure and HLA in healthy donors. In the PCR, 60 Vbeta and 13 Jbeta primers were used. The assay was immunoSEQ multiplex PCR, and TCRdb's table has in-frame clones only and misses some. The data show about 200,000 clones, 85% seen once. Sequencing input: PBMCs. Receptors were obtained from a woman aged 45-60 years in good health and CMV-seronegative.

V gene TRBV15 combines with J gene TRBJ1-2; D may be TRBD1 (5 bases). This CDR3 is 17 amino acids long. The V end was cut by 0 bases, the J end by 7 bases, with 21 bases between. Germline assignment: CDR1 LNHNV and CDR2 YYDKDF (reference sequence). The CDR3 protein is CATSRDYVSRQGGGYTF. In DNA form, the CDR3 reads TGTGCCACCAGCAGAGATTATGTGTCCAGGCAGGGCGGTGGCTACACCTTC.

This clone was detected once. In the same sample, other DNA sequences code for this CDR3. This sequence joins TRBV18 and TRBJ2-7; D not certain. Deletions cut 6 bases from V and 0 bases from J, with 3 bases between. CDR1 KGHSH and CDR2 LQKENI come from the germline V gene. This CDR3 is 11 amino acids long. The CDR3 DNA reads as TGTGCCAGCTCCCTCTCCTACGAGCAGTACTTC. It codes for CASSLSYEQYF. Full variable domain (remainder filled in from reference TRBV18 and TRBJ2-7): NAGVMQNPRHLVRRRGQEARLRCSPMKGHSHVYWYRQLPEEGLKFMVYLQKENIIDESGMPKERFSAEFPKEGPSILRIQQVVRGDSAAYFCASSLSYEQYFGPGTRLTVT.

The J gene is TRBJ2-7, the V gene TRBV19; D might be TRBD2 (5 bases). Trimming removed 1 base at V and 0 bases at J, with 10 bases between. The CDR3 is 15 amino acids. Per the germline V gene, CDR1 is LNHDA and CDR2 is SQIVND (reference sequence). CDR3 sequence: CASSIAAVGSYEQYF. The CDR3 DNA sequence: TGTGCCAGTAGTATAGCAGCGGTCGGCTCCTACGAGCAGTACTTC.

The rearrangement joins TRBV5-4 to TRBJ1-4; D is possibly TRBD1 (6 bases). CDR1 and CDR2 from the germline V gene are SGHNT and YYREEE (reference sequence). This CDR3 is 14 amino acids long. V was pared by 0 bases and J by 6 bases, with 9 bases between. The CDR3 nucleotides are TGTGCCAGCAGCTTGGAAGGGGGGGATGAAAAACTGTTTTTT. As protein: CASSLEGGDEKLFF.

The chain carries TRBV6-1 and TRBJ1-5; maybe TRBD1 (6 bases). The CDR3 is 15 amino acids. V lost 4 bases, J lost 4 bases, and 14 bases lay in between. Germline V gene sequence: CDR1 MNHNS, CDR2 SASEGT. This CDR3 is CASSVGTQPNQPQHF. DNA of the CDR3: TGTGCCAGCAGTGTCGGGACACAGCCAAATCAGCCCCAGCATTTT.

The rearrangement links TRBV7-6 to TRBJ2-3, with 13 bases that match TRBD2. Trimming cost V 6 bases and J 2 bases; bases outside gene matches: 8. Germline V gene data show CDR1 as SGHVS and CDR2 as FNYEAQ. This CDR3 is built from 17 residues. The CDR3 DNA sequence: TGTGCCAGCAGTCCGGGGACTAGCGGGGCCTACACAGATACGCAGTATTTT. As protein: CASSPGTSGAYTDTQYF.

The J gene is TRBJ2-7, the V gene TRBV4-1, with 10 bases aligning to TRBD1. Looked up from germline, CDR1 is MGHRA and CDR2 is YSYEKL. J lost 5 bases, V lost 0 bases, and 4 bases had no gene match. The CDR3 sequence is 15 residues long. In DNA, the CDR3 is TGCGCCAGCAGCCAAGAGGAGACAGGGGGCGACGAGCAGTACTTC. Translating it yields CASSQEETGGDEQYF.

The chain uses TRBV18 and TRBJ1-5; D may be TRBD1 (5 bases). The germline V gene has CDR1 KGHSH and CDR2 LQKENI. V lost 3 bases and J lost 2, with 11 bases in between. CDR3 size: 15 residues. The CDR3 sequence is CASSPTAWGNQPQHF. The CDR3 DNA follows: TGTGCCAGCTCACCGACAGCCTGGGGCAATCAGCCCCAGCATTTT.

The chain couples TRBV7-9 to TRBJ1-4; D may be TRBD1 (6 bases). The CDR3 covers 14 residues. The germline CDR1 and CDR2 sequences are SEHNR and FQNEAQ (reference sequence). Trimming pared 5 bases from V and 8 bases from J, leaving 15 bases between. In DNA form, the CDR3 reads TGTGCCAGCAGCGTAACAGGGCCGGGGGAAAAACTGTTTTTT. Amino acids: CASSVTGPGEKLFF.

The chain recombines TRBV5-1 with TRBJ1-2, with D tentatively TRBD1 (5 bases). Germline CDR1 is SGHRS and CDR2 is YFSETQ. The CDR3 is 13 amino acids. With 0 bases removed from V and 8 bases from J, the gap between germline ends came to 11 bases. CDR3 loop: CASSLEAGHGYTF. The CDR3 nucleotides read TGCGCCAGCAGCTTGGAGGCAGGGCACGGCTACACCTTC.

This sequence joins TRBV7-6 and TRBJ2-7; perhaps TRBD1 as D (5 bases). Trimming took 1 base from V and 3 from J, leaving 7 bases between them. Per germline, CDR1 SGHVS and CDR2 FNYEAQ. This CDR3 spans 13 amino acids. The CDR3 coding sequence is TGTGCCAGCAGCTTAGGACAGTTCTACGAGCAGTACTTC. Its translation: CASSLGQFYEQYF.

The CDR3 region has the DNA TGCGCCACCTCACTAGCGGGAAGCTACGAGCAGTACTTC. Residues: CATSLAGSYEQYF. J is TRBJ2-7 and V is TRBV10-2; 10 bases line up with TRBD2. With V trimmed by 10 bases and J by 3 bases, 6 bases remained unmatched. The CDR3 contains 13 residues. Germline CDR1 is WSHSY and CDR2 is SAAADI.

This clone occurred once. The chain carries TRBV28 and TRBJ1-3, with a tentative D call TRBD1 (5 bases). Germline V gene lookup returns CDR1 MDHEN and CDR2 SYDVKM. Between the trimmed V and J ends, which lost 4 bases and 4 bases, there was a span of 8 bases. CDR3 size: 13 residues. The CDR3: CASSSGGGNTIYF. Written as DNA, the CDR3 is TGTGCCAGCAGTTCGGGGGGGGGAAACACCATATATTTT.

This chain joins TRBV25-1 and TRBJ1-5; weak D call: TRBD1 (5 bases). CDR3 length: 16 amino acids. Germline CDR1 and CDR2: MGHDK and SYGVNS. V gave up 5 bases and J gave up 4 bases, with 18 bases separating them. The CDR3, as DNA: TGTGCCAGCAGTCCGAAGGGGTCTCCGCGAAATCAGCCCCAGCATTTT. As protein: CASSPKGSPRNQPQHF. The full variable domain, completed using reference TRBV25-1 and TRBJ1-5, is EADIYQTPRYLVIGTGKKITLECSQTMGHDKMYWYQQDPGMELHLIHYSYGVNSTEKGDLSSESTVSRIRTEHFPLTLESARPSHTSQYLCASSPKGSPRNQPQHFGDGTRLSIL.

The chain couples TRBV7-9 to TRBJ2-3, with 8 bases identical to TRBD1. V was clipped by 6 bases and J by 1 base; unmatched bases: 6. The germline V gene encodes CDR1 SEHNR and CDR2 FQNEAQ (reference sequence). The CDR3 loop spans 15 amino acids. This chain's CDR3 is CASRPTGARTDTQYF. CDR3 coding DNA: TGTGCCAGCAGGCCGACAGGGGCCCGCACAGATACGCAGTATTTT.

CDR3 nucleotides: TGTGCCAGCAGCGAGACAGGTCTCGTCAGCGATGAGCAGTTCTTC. As protein: CASSETGLVSDEQFF. V usage is TRBV7-9 and J usage is TRBJ2-1, with D possibly matching TRBD1 (6 bases). The germline V gene encodes CDR1 SEHNR and CDR2 FQNEAQ (reference sequence). This CDR3 region has 15 residues. The V and J ends lost 5 bases and 8 bases respectively, with 19 bases between them.

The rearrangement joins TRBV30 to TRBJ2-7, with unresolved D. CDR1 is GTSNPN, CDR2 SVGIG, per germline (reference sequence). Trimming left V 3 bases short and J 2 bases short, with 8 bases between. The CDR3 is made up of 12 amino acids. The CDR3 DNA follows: TGTGCCTGGAGCACAGTCCCCTACGAGCAGTACTTC. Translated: CAWSTVPYEQYF.

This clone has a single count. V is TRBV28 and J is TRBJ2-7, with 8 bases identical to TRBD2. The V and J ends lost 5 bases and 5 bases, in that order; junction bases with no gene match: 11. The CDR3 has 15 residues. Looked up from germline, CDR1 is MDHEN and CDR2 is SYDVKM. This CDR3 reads CASSDREGRRDEQYF. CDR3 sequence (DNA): TGTGCCAGCAGTGACCGGGAGGGGCGCCGCGACGAGCAGTACTTC.

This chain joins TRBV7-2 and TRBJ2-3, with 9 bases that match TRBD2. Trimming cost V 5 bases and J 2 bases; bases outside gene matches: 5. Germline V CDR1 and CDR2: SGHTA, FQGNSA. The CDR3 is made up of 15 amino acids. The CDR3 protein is CASSASGRITDTQYF. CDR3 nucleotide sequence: TGTGCCAGCAGCGCCAGCGGGAGGATCACAGATACGCAGTATTTT.

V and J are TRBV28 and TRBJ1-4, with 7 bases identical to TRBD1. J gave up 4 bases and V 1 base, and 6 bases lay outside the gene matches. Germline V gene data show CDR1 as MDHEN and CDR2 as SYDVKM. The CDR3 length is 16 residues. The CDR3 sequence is CASSLSQGGVNEKLFF. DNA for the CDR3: TGTGCCAGCAGTTTATCGCAGGGGGGAGTTAATGAAAAACTGTTTTTT.